The present T cell receptor (beta chain) was sequenced within a study of pediatric ulcerative colitis. The study, taken as a whole, reports: Total lymphocyte DNA, not sorted subsets, was the template.

Profiling relied on immunoSEQ multiplex PCR, and the TCRdb table lists in-frame clones only, not all of them. The repertoire holds tens of thousands of clones, with over 70% as singletons. Germline CDR1 SGHRS, CDR2 YFSETQ. With 3 bases clipped from V and 8 bases from J, the junction kept 6 bases outside the gene matches. This CDR3 has 14 residues. A word on this clone: No antigen is known for it.

Sequencing input: blood. The genes are TRBV5-1 and TRBJ2-4, with 9 bases matching TRBD1. The clonotype was recovered from a boy aged 5-17 years who was a control in a study of pediatric ulcerative colitis. CDR3 region: CASSSGTGRYIQYF. CDR3 DNA sequence: TGCGCCAGCAGCTCGGGGACAGGGAGGTACATTCAGTACTTC.